Below, 3 T cell receptor beta chains from the same sample are listed, as sequenced in a study of blood T cells in healthy people across ages. A second PCR, run for roughly 6 to 11 cycles, used a sample-barcoded 5' primer plus a J-beta primer mix. TCRdb re-derived calls from the 5' RACE reads in MiXCR, one entry per CDR3 protein. This sample has roughly 640,000 distinct CDR3 sequences, with about 30% found just once. Source material: blood. The receptors here all came from a woman older than 75 in good health.

This clonotype was detected many times. This chain connects TRBV5-1 to TRBJ2-1, with 11 bases aligning to TRBD1. The CDR3 is 16 amino acids. Losses at the gene ends were 4 bases for V and 7 bases for J; bases not matched to a gene: 10. CDR1 SGHRS and CDR2 YFSETQ come from the germline V gene. The CDR3 DNA is TGCGCCAGCAGCCATCGGACAGGGGGCTCGGTTAATGAGCAGTTCTTC. Translating gives CASSHRTGGSVNEQFF.

The chain couples TRBV6-1 to TRBJ2-2; D may correspond to TRBD1 or TRBD2 (6 bases each). Germline CDR1 is MNHNS and CDR2 is SASEGT. Trimming cost V 8 bases and J 5 bases, with 12 bases left between them. The CDR3 loop spans 13 amino acids. For the CDR3, the DNA is TGTGCCAGCGGAAGGGGGGCGACCGGGGAGCTGTTTTTT. Protein sequence: CASGRGATGELFF.

The chain joins TRBV18 to TRBJ1-5; the match to TRBD1 covers 9 bases. CDR3 length: 15 amino acids. V shed 4 bases, J shed 6 bases, and the junction held 7 bases outside the gene matches. Germline loops: CDR1 KGHSH, CDR2 LQKENI. As DNA, the CDR3 is TGTGCCAGCTCACGTGGACAGGGGCACGCTCAGCCCCAGCATTTT. This encodes CASSRGQGHAQPQHF.